The 6 T cell receptor beta chains below all came from one sample that was sequenced in a study of CD8+ T cells in alopecia areata. cDNA serving as the sequencing template came from extracted, reverse transcribed RNA. The data were produced by immunoSEQ multiplex PCR, yet TCRdb's version contains in-frame clones alone and is incomplete. Sampling found over 100,000 clones, none seen once. Sequencing was performed on lesional skin. Source of these receptors: a C3H/HeJ mouse with alopecia areata. Mouse MHC haplotype: H2-k.

On this clone itself: Germline and genes: mouse. Read coverage stops 4 residues before the CDR3 terminus; the germline J gene supplies the remainder. Distinct nucleotide sequences in the sample also encode this CDR3. The rearrangement links TRBV13-3 to TRBJ1-4; maybe TRBD1 (5 bases). The germline V gene has CDR1 NNHDY and CDR2 SYVADS. The CDR3 sequence is 13 residues long. Trimming stripped 4 bases from V and 4 bases from J, with 8 bases between. The CDR3: CASSPDSNERLFF. Incomplete CDR3 DNA: TGTGCCAGCAGTCCCGACAGCAACGAA.

This clone appeared a few times. At residue 12, the TCRdb amino acid sequence and the translated nucleotide sequence differ, so the protein here is the DNA translation. Gene names are mouse gene names. With the read ending 3 residues before the CDR3 end, the germline J gene is used to fill in that end. The genes are TRBV19 and TRBJ1-6; 7 bases match TRBD1. TRBJ1-6 qualifies as an ORF whose function is uncertain. The CDR3 covers 15 residues. Per the germline V gene, CDR1 is FNHDT and CDR2 is SITEND (reference sequence). The junction had 9 bases not matched to a gene; V was cut back by 3 bases and J by 9 bases. The CDR3: CASSTQGGHISPLYF. Incomplete CDR3 DNA: TGTGCCAGCAGTACGCAGGGGGGTCATATTTCGCCC.

This clone showed up just a few times. Genes and germline are mouse. The read terminates 4 residues ahead of where the CDR3 ends, so the germline J gene completes it. The V call is TRBV13-3, the J call TRBJ1-1, with a possible D match to TRBD1 (6 bases). Germline assignment: CDR1 NNHDY and CDR2 SYVADS. CDR3 size: 14 residues. Incomplete CDR3 DNA: TGTGCCAGCAGTGCCGGACTGGGGGGGCGA. Protein sequence: CASSAGLGGR. The full-length CDR3 reads as CASSAGLGGREVFF.

This clone came up a few times. The gene names here belong to mouse. The read is 4 residues too short to cover the CDR3 end, so that end is filled in from the germline J gene. The chain is built from TRBV13-3 and TRBJ1-2, with 10 bases that match TRBD1. CDR3 length: 13 residues. Germline V CDR1 and CDR2: NNHDY, SYVADS. CDR3 protein: CASSAGQGADYTF. The CDR3 bases that were read are TGTGCCAGCAGTGCTGGACAGGGGGCC.

This clone has only a few counts. The genes and germline here are from mouse. With the read ending 4 residues before the CDR3 end, the germline J gene is used to fill in that end. V usage is TRBV19 and J usage is TRBJ1-1, with 9 bases fitting TRBD1. Germline V CDR1 and CDR2: FNHDT, SITEND (reference sequence). Trimming at V came to 3 bases and at J to 0 bases, leaving 3 bases not matched to a gene. The CDR3 is 15 amino acids. The sequenced part of the CDR3 DNA is TGTGCCAGCAGTAGGGGACAGGGTGCAAACACA. Translated, it gives CASSRGQGANT. The CDR3 as a whole reads CASSRGQGANTEVFF.

In its sample, this clone was seen a few times. Gene names follow the mouse nomenclature. Partial CDR3 DNA: TGTGCCAGCAGCCGACAGGGTAGCGGAGCT. Translated: CASSRQGSGA. The full-length CDR3 reads as CASSRQGSGAEQFF. This chain uses TRBV19 with TRBJ2-1; TRBD1 agrees at 7 bases. From the germline J gene comes the end of the CDR3, since the read stops 4 residues before it. The CDR3 spans 14 residues. The germline gives CDR1 FNHDT, CDR2 SITEND (reference sequence).